This T cell receptor beta chain was retrieved from a study of post-analysis software for immune sequencing data. Study-wide background: Recorded disease courses covered relapsing-remitting, secondary progressive and progressive-relapsing multiple sclerosis. Some patients had no subtype annotation.

Incorporated into the TCR beta cDNA libraries were unique molecular identifiers, which served to reduce PCR and sequencing biases. TCRdb called the PCR reads again in MiXCR, with one record for every CDR3 protein. The sample yields 750,000 to 900,000 distinct CDR3 sequences, more than 45% seen once. General study results and limits: Patients used several TRBV segments, including TRBV5-6, TRBV5-1 and TRBV20-1, more often than controls.

Comment on this clonotype: Its antigen is not known.

The CDR3 runs 15 residues. Trimming removed 8 bases from V and 8 bases from J; junction bases left unmatched: 9. Germline V gene sequence: CDR1 SGHRS, CDR2 YFSETQ. The sequence derives from a girl between 10 and 17 years old with multiple sclerosis. Sequencing input: blood. The chain uses TRBV5-1 and TRBJ2-1; 14 nucleotides align to TRBD2. DNA of the CDR3: TGCGCCAGTAGACCGGGACTAGCGGGAGCCGATGAGCAGTTCTTC. It yields the protein CASRPGLAGADEQFF.